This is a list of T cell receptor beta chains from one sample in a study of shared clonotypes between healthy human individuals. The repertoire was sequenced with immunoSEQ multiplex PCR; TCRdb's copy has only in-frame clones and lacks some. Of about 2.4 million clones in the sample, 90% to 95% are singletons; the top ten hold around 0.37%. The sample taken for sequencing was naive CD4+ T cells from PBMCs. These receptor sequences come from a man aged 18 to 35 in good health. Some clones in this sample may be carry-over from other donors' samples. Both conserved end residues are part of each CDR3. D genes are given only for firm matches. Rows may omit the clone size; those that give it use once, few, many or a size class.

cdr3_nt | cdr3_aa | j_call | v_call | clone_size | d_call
TGTGCCAGCAGTGGCGGGACACTCGGGAAGTCGGCAAAACTGTTTTTT | CASSGGTLGKSAKLFF | TRBJ1-4 | TRBV6-1 | few | .
TGTGCCAGCGCAGGGGGAATATTCTACGAGCAGTACTTC | CASAGGIFYEQYF | TRBJ2-7 | TRBV28 | . | TRBD1
TGTGCCAGCAGTTTACCGTCGTTGACAGGCACCTACGAGCAGTACTTC | CASSLPSLTGTYEQYF | TRBJ2-7 | TRBV28 | . | .
TGTGCCAGCAGCGTAGTTGGGACCTGGGAGTCTCACGAGCAGTACTTC | CASSVVGTWESHEQYF | TRBJ2-7 | TRBV9 | . | .
TGTGCCTGGAGTGGATGGAGGGCCAGGGATACGCAGTATTTT | CAWSGWRARDTQYF | TRBJ2-3 | TRBV30 | . | .
TGTGCCAGTAGTACGGAAAAGACAGGGGGAAGCAATCAGCCCCAGCATTTT | CASSTEKTGGSNQPQHF | TRBJ1-5 | TRBV19 | . | TRBD1
TGCGCCAGCAGCTCAGCAGGGGGCCCCGCCTACGAGCAGTACTTC | CASSSAGGPAYEQYF | TRBJ2-7 | TRBV5-1 | . | TRBD1
TGCGCCAGCAGCTGGGGGACAGGGTCAGTTTACGAGCAGTACTTC | CASSWGTGSVYEQYF | TRBJ2-7 | TRBV5-1 | . | TRBD1
TGTGCCAGCAGCCGAGGGACATGGGAGACCCAGTACTTC | CASSRGTWETQYF | TRBJ2-5 | TRBV7-9 | . | .
TGCGCCAGCAGCCCCGGAGAAGCGGGAGTGGCGGGCGAGCAGTACTTC | CASSPGEAGVAGEQYF | TRBJ2-7 | TRBV5-1 | . | TRBD2
TGTGCCAGTAGTATTGGGGGCAGGAGCCAAGAGACCCAGTACTTC | CASSIGGRSQETQYF | TRBJ2-5 | TRBV19 | . | .
TGTGCCAGTAGTTCTTCGGGAGTCCGAGATGGCTACGAGCAGTACTTC | CASSSSGVRDGYEQYF | TRBJ2-7 | TRBV19 | once | .
TGTGCCAGCAGTGAGGGCCGAAATCAGCCCCAGCATTTT | CASSEGRNQPQHF | TRBJ1-5 | TRBV6-1 | . | .
TGTGCCAGCAGCGCGGGGTCCCACGAGCAGTACTTC | CASSAGSHEQYF | TRBJ2-7 | TRBV28 | . | .
TGTGCCAGCAGCGCTAGCGGCTGGGGGAATGAGCAGTTCTTC | CASSASGWGNEQFF | TRBJ2-1 | TRBV2 | . | TRBD2
TGTGCCAGCAGCTTATATCGGGCAAAAGCACCCCTCCACTTT | CASSLYRAKAPLHF | TRBJ1-6 | TRBV11-2 | . | .
TGCAGTGTTTCCCGCAATGAGCAGTTCTTC | CSVSRNEQFF | TRBJ2-1 | TRBV20-1 | . | .
TGTGCCAGCAGCGAGGTTTACGAGCAGTACTTC | CASSEVYEQYF | TRBJ2-7 | TRBV7-2 | . | .
TGTGCCAGCACCTCAGGGGGGACCCAGTACTTC | CASTSGGTQYF | TRBJ2-5 | TRBV2 | . | TRBD1
TGTGCCAGCACGGCGGACTCCTACGAGCAGTACTTC | CASTADSYEQYF | TRBJ2-7 | TRBV7-9 | . | .
TGTGCCAGCAGCTTAGACAGGGCTGGAGAGCAGTACTTC | CASSLDRAGEQYF | TRBJ2-7 | TRBV7-3 | . | TRBD1
TGTGCCAGCAGCTTATCATCGGGACTACCCCTGTTCTTC | CASSLSSGLPLFF | TRBJ2-1 | TRBV11-3 | . | TRBD2
TGTGCCGGAGGTGAGAACACCGGGGAGCTGTTTTTT | CAGGENTGELFF | TRBJ2-2 | TRBV28 | . | .
TGTGCCATCTCCGGGACAGGGCCCTACAATGAGCAGTTCTTC | CAISGTGPYNEQFF | TRBJ2-1 | TRBV10-3 | once | TRBD1
TGTGCCAGCAGTTACGCTGGACAGGGGGCGAACGAGCAGTACTTC | CASSYAGQGANEQYF | TRBJ2-7 | TRBV11-1 | . | TRBD1
TGTGCCAGCAGTGTCCCGGGACAGGGGGTTAATTCACCCCTCCACTTT | CASSVPGQGVNSPLHF | TRBJ1-6 | TRBV28 | . | TRBD1
TGTGCCAGCAGCAAATCGGCGACAGGGCGCCCTTCCTACGAGCAGTACTTC | CASSKSATGRPSYEQYF | TRBJ2-7 | TRBV21-1 | . | .
TGTGCCAGCGGCCCCAGAGGCTCGGAGCAGTACTTC | CASGPRGSEQYF | TRBJ2-7 | TRBV28 | . | .
TGCGCCAGCAGCTTGGAACTGGAACCAAACATTCAGTACTTC | CASSLELEPNIQYF | TRBJ2-4 | TRBV5-1 | . | .
TGTGCCAGCAGTTTGGGCGGGAGGAGCCCAGATACGCAGTATTTT | CASSLGGRSPDTQYF | TRBJ2-3 | TRBV28 | . | TRBD2
TGCGCCAGCAGCTTCTCAGGGGTGAACACTGAAGCTTTCTTT | CASSFSGVNTEAFF | TRBJ1-1 | TRBV5-1 | . | .
TGTGCCAGCAGTTTACTAGCGGGATGGGGCGAGCAGTACTTC | CASSLLAGWGEQYF | TRBJ2-7 | TRBV28 | . | TRBD2
TGTGCCAGCAGCCTCCAGGGGTGGGGGACCTACGAGCAGTACTTC | CASSLQGWGTYEQYF | TRBJ2-7 | TRBV7-2 | once | .
TGTGCCAGCAGTTACACCAAAGGACTCTCCTACGAGCAGTACTTC | CASSYTKGLSYEQYF | TRBJ2-7 | TRBV6-5 | . | .
TGCGCCAGCTCCGCGGGGGCGGAGACCTACGAGCAGTACTTC | CASSAGAETYEQYF | TRBJ2-7 | TRBV4-1 | . | .
TGTGCCAGCAGTTTCAGCTTTGCAGGAGCTAACTATGGCTACACCTTC | CASSFSFAGANYGYTF | TRBJ1-2 | TRBV28 | . | .
TGTGCCAGCAGCTTAGAGGGCCGGGCTCTCCGCAGGGAGCAGTTCTTC | CASSLEGRALRREQFF | TRBJ2-1 | TRBV11-2 | . | .
TGTGCCAGTCGGTCGCTGGACTCGATGAATCAGCACGCCGGGGAGCTGTTTTTT | CASRSLDSMNQHAGELFF | TRBJ2-2 | TRBV19 | . | .
TGCAGCGTTTTGGTGGGACTAGCGGCCTACAATGAGCAGTTCTTC | CSVLVGLAAYNEQFF | TRBJ2-1 | TRBV29-1 | . | TRBD2
TGTGCCAGCAGTTTGTTTTCTGGAAACACCATATATTTT | CASSLFSGNTIYF | TRBJ1-3 | TRBV28 | . | .
TGTGCCAGCAGTTTATCCAAGGTCCCCGAGCAGTACTTC | CASSLSKVPEQYF | TRBJ2-7 | TRBV28 | . | .
TGCAGCGTCGTGAGAGGGTCTGACTACGGCTACACCTTC | CSVVRGSDYGYTF | TRBJ1-2 | TRBV29-1 | . | .
TGTGCCAGCAGCCGGACAGGGTTCCCCTACGAGCAGTACTTC | CASSRTGFPYEQYF | TRBJ2-7 | TRBV11-2 | once | TRBD1
TGTGCCAGTAGTAAACAGATTAACTATGGCTACACCTTC | CASSKQINYGYTF | TRBJ1-2 | TRBV19 | . | .
TGTGCCAGCACCCGACTAGAAAGCTCCTACGAGCAGTACTTC | CASTRLESSYEQYF | TRBJ2-7 | TRBV6-1 | . | .
TGTGCCAGCAGCTTACTTGCGGGAGGGATTGGTACGCAGTATTTT | CASSLLAGGIGTQYF | TRBJ2-3 | TRBV7-3 | . | TRBD2
TGTGCCAGCACCCCGGGGGTGTTGCGTTCACCCCTCCACTTT | CASTPGVLRSPLHF | TRBJ1-6 | TRBV6-5 | . | .
TGTGCCAGCAGTCAAGGGGCCTACAGTCGGTCGTTTGGCTACACCTTC | CASSQGAYSRSFGYTF | TRBJ1-2 | TRBV11-1 | . | .
TGTGCCATCAGTGATCCCGGGACAGGCAACACTGAAGCTTTCTTT | CAISDPGTGNTEAFF | TRBJ1-1 | TRBV10-3 | once | TRBD1
TGTGCCAGCAGTTTTACGGGGGTAGTAAACGAGCAGTACTTC | CASSFTGVVNEQYF | TRBJ2-7 | TRBV27 | . | .
TGCGCCAGCAGCTCGGACAGGTCCACAGATACGCAGTATTTT | CASSSDRSTDTQYF | TRBJ2-3 | TRBV5-1 | . | TRBD1
TGTGCCAGCAGCGTTCGGCTAGCGGGAGGTGAGGAGACCCAGTACTTC | CASSVRLAGGEETQYF | TRBJ2-5 | TRBV25-1 | once | TRBD2
TGCAGCGTTGCAGGAGCCTACGAGCAGTACTTC | CSVAGAYEQYF | TRBJ2-7 | TRBV29-1 | . | .